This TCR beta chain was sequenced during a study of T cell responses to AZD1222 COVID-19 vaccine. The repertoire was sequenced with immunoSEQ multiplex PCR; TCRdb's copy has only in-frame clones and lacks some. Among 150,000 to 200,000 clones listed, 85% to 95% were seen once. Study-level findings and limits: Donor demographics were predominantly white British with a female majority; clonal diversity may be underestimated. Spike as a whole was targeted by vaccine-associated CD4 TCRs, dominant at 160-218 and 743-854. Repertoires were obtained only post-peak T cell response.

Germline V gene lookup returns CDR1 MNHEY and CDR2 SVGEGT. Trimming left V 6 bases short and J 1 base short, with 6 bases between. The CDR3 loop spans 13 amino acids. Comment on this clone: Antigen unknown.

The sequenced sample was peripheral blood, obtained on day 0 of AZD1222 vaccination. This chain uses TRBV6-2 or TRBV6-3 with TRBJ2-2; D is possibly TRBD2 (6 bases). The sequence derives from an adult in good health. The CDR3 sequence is CASSGGNTGELFF. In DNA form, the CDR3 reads TGTGCCAGCAGCGGGGGGAACACCGGGGAGCTGTTTTTT.